This T cell receptor (beta chain) derives from a study of response to subunit inactivated influenza vaccine. Study outcomes and limitations: Few new T cells, the authors suggested, are recruited by each seasonal influenza vaccination.

Of note for this clonotype: Its antigen is still unknown.

TCRdb recomputed calls from the RT-PCR reads with MiXCR, one row per CDR3 protein. The table lists 300,000 to 350,000 distinct CDR3 sequences, roughly a fifth of them singletons. Germline V gene data show CDR1 as DFQATT and CDR2 as SNEGSKA (reference sequence). Trimming cost V 0 bases and J 7 bases, with 6 bases left between them. The CDR3 has 12 residues. The chain uses TRBV20-1 and TRBJ1-4; D is undetermined. The source material was PBMCs from blood, sampled less than 22 months after vaccination. This TCR was recovered from a man between 45 and 75 years old who received an inactivated influenza vaccine. The CDR3 coding sequence is TGCAGTGCTAGAGATCTCGGTGAAAAACTGTTTTTT. As protein: CSARDLGEKLFF.